The clone carrying this T cell receptor (beta chain) was seen more than once but under ten times. Its antigen is as yet unknown. The CDR3 is made up of 17 amino acids. V dropped 5 bases and J dropped 8 bases, with 25 bases sitting between them. The germline CDR1 and CDR2 sequences are MNHEY and SMNVEV (reference sequence). These data belong to a study of CD8 T cells in ankylosing spondylitis. The study's findings and limits: Characteristic of ankylosing spondylitis blood, it appeared, was a TCR beta motif comprising fewer than 10 highly homologous variants. Some motif variants had been reported before (in reactive arthritis synovial fluid and blood). Clones linked to disease were reported to show significant enrichment in matched ankylosing spondylitis synovial fluid.

Quantitative molecular-barcoded 5'-RACE generated the TCR beta libraries. From the 5' RACE reads, TCRdb called clonotypes with MiXCR, one entry per CDR3 protein. The sample has roughly 30,000 distinct CDR3 sequences; more than 30% are singletons. This TCR was sampled from a male donor with ankylosing spondylitis. Sequencing was carried out using synovial fluid, either unsorted or a sorted T cell fraction (not recorded which). The V and J genes are TRBV27 and TRBJ2-1; D is perhaps TRBD1 (6 bases). The CDR3 sequence is CASSAWVRTGKFDEQFF. The CDR3 bases are TGTGCCAGCAGTGCATGGGTTCGAACAGGGAAGTTCGATGAGCAGTTCTTC.